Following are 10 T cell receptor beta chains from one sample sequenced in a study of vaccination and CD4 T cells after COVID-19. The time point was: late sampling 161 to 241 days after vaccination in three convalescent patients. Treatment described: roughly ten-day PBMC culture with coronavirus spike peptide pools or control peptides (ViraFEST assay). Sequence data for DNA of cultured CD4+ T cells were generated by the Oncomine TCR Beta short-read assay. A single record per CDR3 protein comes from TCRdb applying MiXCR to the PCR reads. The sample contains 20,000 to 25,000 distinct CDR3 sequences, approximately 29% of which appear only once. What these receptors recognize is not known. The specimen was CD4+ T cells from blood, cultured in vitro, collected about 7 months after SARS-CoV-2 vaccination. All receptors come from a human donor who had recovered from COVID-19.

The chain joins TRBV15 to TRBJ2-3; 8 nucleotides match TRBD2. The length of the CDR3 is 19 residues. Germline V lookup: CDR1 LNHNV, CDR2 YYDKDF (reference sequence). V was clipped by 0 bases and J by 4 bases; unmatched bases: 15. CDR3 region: CATSRDRGFVGGGADTQYF. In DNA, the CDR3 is TGTGCCACCAGCAGAGATCGTGGGTTCGTCGGGGGGGGGGCAGATACGCAGTATTTT.

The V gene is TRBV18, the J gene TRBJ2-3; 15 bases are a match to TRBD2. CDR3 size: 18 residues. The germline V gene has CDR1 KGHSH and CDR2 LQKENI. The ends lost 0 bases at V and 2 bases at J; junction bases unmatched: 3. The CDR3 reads CASSPPGLAGGVTDTQYF. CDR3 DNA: TGTGCCAGCTCACCACCGGGACTAGCGGGAGGTGTCACAGATACGCAGTATTTT.

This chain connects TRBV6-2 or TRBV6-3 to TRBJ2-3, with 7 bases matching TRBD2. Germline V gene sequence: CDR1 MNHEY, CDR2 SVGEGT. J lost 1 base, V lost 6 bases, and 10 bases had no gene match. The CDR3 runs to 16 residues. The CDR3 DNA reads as TGTGCCAGCAGGGAATACGGGACTACGCGCACAGATACGCAGTATTTT. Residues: CASREYGTTRTDTQYF.

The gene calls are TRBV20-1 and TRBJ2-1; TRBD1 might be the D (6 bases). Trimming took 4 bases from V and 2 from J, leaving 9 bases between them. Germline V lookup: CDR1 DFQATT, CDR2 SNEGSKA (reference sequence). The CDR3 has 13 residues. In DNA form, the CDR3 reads TGCAGTGCTAACAGGGAAACCTACAATGAGCAGTTCTTC. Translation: CSANRETYNEQFF.

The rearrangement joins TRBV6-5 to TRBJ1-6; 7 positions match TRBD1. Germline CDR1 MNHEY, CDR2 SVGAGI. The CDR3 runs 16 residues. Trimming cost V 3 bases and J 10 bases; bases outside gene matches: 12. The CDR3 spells CASSYQGWRGRSPLHF. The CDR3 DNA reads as TGTGCCAGCAGTTATCAGGGATGGAGGGGGCGGTCACCCCTCCACTTT.

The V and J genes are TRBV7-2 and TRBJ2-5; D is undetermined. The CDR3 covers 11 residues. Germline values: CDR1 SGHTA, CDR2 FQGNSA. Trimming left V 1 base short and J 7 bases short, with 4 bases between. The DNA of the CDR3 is TGTGCCAGCAGCTTAGAGGGGACCCAGTACTTC. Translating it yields CASSLEGTQYF. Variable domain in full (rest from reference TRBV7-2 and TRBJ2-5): GAGVSQSPSNKVTEKGKDVELRCDPISGHTALYWYRQSLGQGLEFLIYFQGNSAPDKSGLPSDRFSAERTGGSVSTLTIQRTQQEDSAVYLCASSLEGTQYFGPGTRLLVL.

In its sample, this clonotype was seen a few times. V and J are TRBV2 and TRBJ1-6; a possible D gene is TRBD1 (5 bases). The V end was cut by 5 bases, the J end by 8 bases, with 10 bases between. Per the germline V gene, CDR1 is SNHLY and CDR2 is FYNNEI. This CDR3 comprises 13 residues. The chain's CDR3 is CASSKEGDSPLHF. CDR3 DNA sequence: TGTGCCAGCAGTAAAGAAGGGGATTCACCCCTCCACTTT.

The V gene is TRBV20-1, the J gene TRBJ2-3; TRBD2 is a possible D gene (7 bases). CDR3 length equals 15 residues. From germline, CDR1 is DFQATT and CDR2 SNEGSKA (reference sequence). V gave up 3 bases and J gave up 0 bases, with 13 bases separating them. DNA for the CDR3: TGCAGTGCTAGTATCGGGGGGCCCAGCACAGATACGCAGTATTTT. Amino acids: CSASIGGPSTDTQYF.

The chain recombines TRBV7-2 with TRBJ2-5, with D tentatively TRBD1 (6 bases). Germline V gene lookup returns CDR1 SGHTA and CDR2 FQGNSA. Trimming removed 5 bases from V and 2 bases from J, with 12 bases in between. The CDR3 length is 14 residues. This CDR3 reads CASSRTATQETQYF. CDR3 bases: TGTGCCAGCAGCCGGACAGCAACGCAAGAGACCCAGTACTTC.

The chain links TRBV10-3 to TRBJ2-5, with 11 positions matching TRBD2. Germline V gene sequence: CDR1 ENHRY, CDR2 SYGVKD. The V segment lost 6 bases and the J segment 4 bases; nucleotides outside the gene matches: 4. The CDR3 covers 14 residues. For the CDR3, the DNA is TGTGCCATCAGGGCGACTAGCGGGGTAGAGACCCAGTACTTC. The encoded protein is CAIRATSGVETQYF.